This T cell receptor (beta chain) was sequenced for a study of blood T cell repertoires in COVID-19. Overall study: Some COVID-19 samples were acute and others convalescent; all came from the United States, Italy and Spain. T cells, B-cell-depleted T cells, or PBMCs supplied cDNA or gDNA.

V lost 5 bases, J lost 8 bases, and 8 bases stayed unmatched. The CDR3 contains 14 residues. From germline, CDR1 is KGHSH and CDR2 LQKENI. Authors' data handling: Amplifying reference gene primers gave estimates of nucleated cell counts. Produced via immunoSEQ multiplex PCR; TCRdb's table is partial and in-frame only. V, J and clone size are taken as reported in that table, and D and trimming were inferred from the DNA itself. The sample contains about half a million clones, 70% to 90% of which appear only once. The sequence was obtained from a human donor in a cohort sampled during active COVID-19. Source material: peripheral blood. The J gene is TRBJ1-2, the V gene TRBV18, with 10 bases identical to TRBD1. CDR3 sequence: CASSALDRGDGYTF. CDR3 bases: TGTGCCAGCTCAGCGTTGGACAGGGGGGACGGCTACACCTTC.